This T cell receptor beta chain comes out of a study of OX40 agonist ivuxolimab in advanced cancers. Produced via immunoSEQ multiplex PCR; TCRdb's table is partial and in-frame only. The sample has tens of thousands of clones; roughly 90% are singletons. Concerning this clone: Its antigen is currently unknown.

V was clipped by 5 bases and J by 6 bases, with 22 bases between them. Germline V gives CDR1 GTSNPN, CDR2 SVGIG (reference sequence). The CDR3 consists of 15 residues. Study-wide results and limits: The authors did not determine the antigen specificity of the expanded peripheral T cells.

The sample consisted of CD4+ or CD8+ T cells sorted from blood, taken in a trial of the OX40 agonist ivuxolimab. This sequence originates from an adult with an advanced solid tumor such as melanoma, head and neck, liver or kidney cancer. The chain links TRBV30 to TRBJ1-2; TRBD1 might be the D (6 bases). For the CDR3, the DNA is TGTGCCTGGGGTGCGGGGGCGCCCCCAGTTGATGGCTACACCTTC. Translated: CAWGAGAPPVDGYTF.